The source of this T cell receptor beta chain is a study of tumor-infiltrating lymphocytes in oesophageal squamous cell carcinoma. This clonotype occurred many times. J was trimmed by 2 bases and V by 2 bases; bases with no gene match: 5. This CDR3 has 15 amino acids. The germline CDR1 and CDR2 sequences are SGHAT and FQNNGV. Each CDR3 protein gets one entry after TCRdb re-called the PCR reads with MiXCR. The table includes 10,000 to 15,000 distinct CDR3 sequences, 45% to 65% detected once. The sample was esophageal tumor tissue. The receptor was isolated from a male donor with esophageal squamous cell carcinoma. The chain recombines TRBV11-2 with TRBJ2-7; 8 positions match TRBD2. The CDR3 sequence is CASSLSGGTPYEQYF. The CDR3 DNA reads TGTGCCAGCAGCTTAAGCGGGGGAACTCCCTACGAGCAGTACTTC.